What follows are 10 T cell receptor beta chains derived from one specimen sequenced in a study of cytomegalovirus exposure and HLA in healthy donors. With 60 Vbeta and 13 Jbeta primers, the PCR was carried out. TCRdb keeps only in-frame clones here, not all; method: immunoSEQ multiplex PCR. The sample shows over 150,000 clones, around 68% of them seen only once. The material sequenced was PBMCs. The receptors originated from a middle-aged man in good health and CMV-seronegative.

The chain couples TRBV7-2 to TRBJ2-3; TRBD2 matches 11 bases. V was pared by 6 bases and J by 5 bases, with 1 base of the junction left unmatched. Germline lookup yields CDR1 SGHTA and CDR2 FQGNSA. CDR3 size: 13 residues. This chain's CDR3 is CASSTSGGDTQYF. CDR3 coding DNA: TGTGCCAGCAGTACTAGCGGGGGAGATACGCAGTATTTT.

Points on this clone: The same CDR3 is also encoded by other DNA sequences in this sample. The chain has TRBV28 and TRBJ1-2; D is unclear. Deletions cut 3 bases from V and 8 bases from J, with 10 bases between. This CDR3 is 12 amino acids long. The germline CDR1 and CDR2 sequences are MDHEN and SYDVKM. CDR3: CASSLREYGYTF. Written as DNA, the CDR3 is TGTGCCAGCAGTTTGCGAGAGTACGGCTACACCTTC.

The V gene is TRBV6-5, the J gene TRBJ2-7; tentatively, D is TRBD1 (6 bases). CDR1 and CDR2 (germline): MNHEY, SVGAGI. The CDR3 consists of 14 residues. V was trimmed by 6 bases and J by 6 bases, leaving 18 bases between them. The CDR3, as DNA: TGTGCCAGCAGGCCGGACAGCCGATATAGCGAGCAGTACTTC. Residues: CASRPDSRYSEQYF.

V usage is TRBV9 and J usage is TRBJ1-2, with 10 bases matching TRBD1. Trimming took 0 bases from V and 5 from J; bases not matched to a gene: 4. Germline V gene lookup returns CDR1 SGDLS and CDR2 YYNGEE. This CDR3 region has 15 residues. CDR3 nucleotide sequence: TGTGCCAGCAGCGTAGTGGACAGGGGGGAATATGGCTACACCTTC. This gives the protein CASSVVDRGEYGYTF.

This clone was counted between two and nine times. The J gene is TRBJ2-7, the V gene TRBV11-2; 7 nucleotides agree with TRBD1. This CDR3 contains 16 residues. Per germline, CDR1 SGHAT and CDR2 FQNNGV. Trimming at V came to 4 bases and at J to 0 bases, leaving 9 bases not matched to a gene. CDR3 sequence: CASSSRSGTASYEQYF. The CDR3 coding sequence is TGTGCCAGCAGCTCCCGATCCGGGACAGCCTCCTACGAGCAGTACTTC.

The rearrangement joins TRBV7-3 to TRBJ2-6, with no clear D. Per the germline V gene, CDR1 is SGHTA and CDR2 is FQGTGA. Trimming took 5 bases from V and 3 from J, leaving 5 bases between them. This CDR3 is built from 13 residues. CDR3 amino acids: CASSLLGANVLTF. The CDR3 DNA follows: TGTGCCAGCAGCCTTCTTGGGGCCAACGTCCTGACTTTC.

V is TRBV5-1 and J is TRBJ1-2, with 8 bases that match TRBD1. The germline V gene has CDR1 SGHRS and CDR2 YFSETQ. V trimming: 9 bases; J trimming: 0 bases; junction bases outside the gene matches: 4. The CDR3 consists of 13 residues. CDR3 sequence reads: CATTQGANYGYTF. Written as DNA, the CDR3 is TGCGCCACAACACAGGGGGCTAACTATGGCTACACCTTC.

The chain combines TRBV5-4 with TRBJ1-2; no firm D call. Germline CDR1 SGHNT, CDR2 YYREEE (reference sequence). The V gene lost 4 bases and the J gene lost 4 bases, with 14 bases spanning the gap. This CDR3 is built from 14 residues. The CDR3: CASSLDRIGYGYTF. The CDR3 DNA follows: TGTGCCAGCAGCCTAGATAGGATAGGCTATGGCTACACCTTC.

The gene calls are TRBV11-2 and TRBJ2-5, with 10 bases identical to TRBD1. Germline-derived CDR1 and CDR2 are SGHAT and FQNNGV. The CDR3 contains 15 residues. V trimming: 5 bases; J trimming: 1 base; junction bases outside the gene matches: 4. Here the CDR3 reads CASSGDRGSQETQYF. CDR3 sequence (DNA): TGTGCCAGCAGCGGGGACAGGGGATCCCAAGAGACCCAGTACTTC.

The CDR3 protein is CASSGGDRGRTDTQYF. The DNA for the CDR3 is TGTGCCAGCAGCGGAGGGGACAGGGGGCGAACAGATACGCAGTATTTT. The J gene is TRBJ2-3, the V gene TRBV5-5; TRBD1 matches 12 bases. Germline values: CDR1 SGHKS, CDR2 YYEKEE (reference sequence). This CDR3 has 16 amino acids. Losses at the gene ends were 4 bases for V and 3 bases for J; bases not matched to a gene: 6.